This T cell receptor (beta chain) derives from a study of molecular identifiers for immune sequencing clone quantification. General observations from the study: Sizes of highly expanded clones could be underestimated through identical TCRs sharing a barcode. In naive cells, under 1% of molecules belonged to clones above 20 RNA copies, against over 97% in effector cells.

In preparing bulk TCR libraries, previously described methods and listed TCR primers were used. MiXCR, run by TCRdb on the PCR reads, gives a single entry per CDR3 protein. Altogether around 25,000 distinct CDR3 sequences are present, under 20% being singletons, with the ten largest covering 0.99%. This clonotype was counted many times. What it recognizes is unknown. CDR1 is SEHNR and CDR2 is FQNEAQ in the germline V gene (reference sequence). V lost 2 bases and J lost 1, with 5 bases in between. CDR3 length: 13 amino acids. The source material was naive CD8+ T cells from blood, with Jurkat cell RNA spiked in. Subset here: FACS-sorted CD8+CD4-CCR7+CD45RA+ naive T cells. The receptor comes from a human donor in good health. Some libraries in this study had Jurkat cell RNA spiked in. This chain connects TRBV7-9 to TRBJ2-5; D is undetermined. The CDR3 reads CASSLPAQETQYF. DNA for the CDR3: TGTGCCAGCAGCTTACCAGCCCAAGAGACCCAGTACTTC. Looking up the rest from reference TRBV7-9 and TRBJ2-5 gives the full variable domain: DTGVSQNPRHKITKRGQNVTFRCDPISEHNRLYWYRQTLGQGPEFLTYFQNEAQLEKSRLLSDRFSAERPKGSFSTLEIQRTEQGDSAMYLCASSLPAQETQYFGPGTRLLVL.